A selection of T cell receptor beta chains follows, all from one sample in a study of cytomegalovirus exposure and HLA in healthy donors. Some clones are missing from TCRdb's copy, which holds only in-frame ones; the method was immunoSEQ multiplex PCR. The sample contains about 190,000 clones, just under 75% of which appear only once. Sequencing used PBMCs. The source is a woman in her 30s in good health and CMV-seropositive. CDR3s include the opening cysteine and the closing phenylalanine or tryptophan. Each record gives: CDR3 length, V gene, J gene, D gene, clone size, CDR3 protein, CDR3 DNA. The D gene is left open where the match is weak. Not every row has a clone size; where given, it reads once, few, many or a size class.

len: 16
v_gene: TRBV28
j_gene: TRBJ2-5
d_gene: TRBD1
abundance: -
CDR3aa: CASSLSRGTGEETQYF
CDR3nt: TGTGCCAGCAGTTTATCCCGGGGGACAGGGGAAGAGACCCAGTACTTC

len: 17
v_gene: TRBV7-9
j_gene: TRBJ2-1
d_gene: TRBD2
abundance: -
CDR3aa: CSSSLGVAGGPYNEQFF
CDR3nt: TGTTCCAGCAGCTTAGGTGTAGCGGGAGGGCCCTACAATGAGCAGTTCTTC

len: 13
v_gene: TRBV10-2
j_gene: TRBJ2-5
d_gene: -
abundance: once
CDR3aa: CASVGLRQETQYF
CDR3nt: TGCGCCAGCGTGGGACTCCGACAAGAGACCCAGTACTTC

len: 15
v_gene: TRBV7-2
j_gene: TRBJ2-3
d_gene: TRBD2
abundance: -
CDR3aa: CASSLVRGGTDTQYF
CDR3nt: TGTGCCAGCAGCTTAGTTCGGGGGGGGACAGATACGCAGTATTTT

len: 16
v_gene: TRBV7-9
j_gene: TRBJ2-3
d_gene: -
abundance: -
CDR3aa: CASSPSSRERTDTQYF
CDR3nt: TGTGCCAGCAGCCCGAGTTCGAGGGAACGCACAGATACGCAGTATTTT

len: 16
v_gene: TRBV7-9
j_gene: TRBJ2-3
d_gene: -
abundance: -
CDR3aa: CASSLIVGYYTDTQYF
CDR3nt: TGTGCCAGCAGCTTAATCGTAGGCTACTACACAGATACGCAGTATTTT

len: 14
v_gene: TRBV6-1
j_gene: TRBJ2-7
d_gene: TRBD2
abundance: -
CDR3aa: CASTGGLAGDEQYF
CDR3nt: TGTGCCAGCACTGGGGGACTAGCGGGAGACGAGCAGTACTTC

len: 15
v_gene: TRBV5-8
j_gene: TRBJ1-2
d_gene: TRBD1
abundance: -
CDR3aa: CASSSGTGGDYGYTF
CDR3nt: TGTGCCAGCAGCTCCGGGACAGGGGGAGACTATGGCTACACCTTC

len: 17
v_gene: TRBV5-1
j_gene: TRBJ2-5
d_gene: TRBD2
abundance: -
CDR3aa: CASSLRGLAGYQETQYF
CDR3nt: TGCGCCAGCAGCCTAAGGGGCCTAGCGGGATACCAAGAGACCCAGTACTTC

len: 10
v_gene: TRBV20-1
j_gene: TRBJ1-2
d_gene: -
abundance: -
CDR3aa: CSVGVDGYTF
CDR3nt: TGCAGTGTCGGGGTCGATGGCTACACCTTC

len: 13
v_gene: TRBV2
j_gene: TRBJ2-3
d_gene: -
abundance: -
CDR3aa: CATAVPDTDTQYF
CDR3nt: TGTGCCACCGCGGTTCCGGACACAGATACGCAGTATTTT

len: 12
v_gene: TRBV19
j_gene: TRBJ2-1
d_gene: TRBD1
abundance: -
CDR3aa: CATETGGDEQFF
CDR3nt: TGTGCCACCGAGACAGGGGGTGATGAGCAGTTCTTC

len: 15
v_gene: TRBV2
j_gene: TRBJ2-3
d_gene: -
abundance: -
CDR3aa: CATSSQGLSTDTQYF
CDR3nt: TGTGCCACCAGCTCACAGGGACTAAGCACAGATACGCAGTATTTT

len: 16
v_gene: TRBV5-1
j_gene: TRBJ2-5
d_gene: TRBD1
abundance: -
CDR3aa: CASSINPGQGSVTQYF
CDR3nt: TGCGCCAGCAGCATTAACCCGGGACAGGGGTCTGTGACCCAGTACTTC

len: 12
v_gene: TRBV5-1
j_gene: TRBJ2-3
d_gene: -
abundance: -
CDR3aa: CASSLSASTQYF
CDR3nt: TGCGCCAGCAGCTTGTCCGCCAGTACGCAGTATTTT

len: 15
v_gene: TRBV19
j_gene: TRBJ1-1
d_gene: TRBD1
abundance: -
CDR3aa: CASSSSGTANTEAFF
CDR3nt: TGTGCCAGTAGTTCTTCCGGGACAGCTAACACTGAAGCTTTCTTT

len: 18
v_gene: TRBV14
j_gene: TRBJ2-3
d_gene: TRBD2
abundance: -
CDR3aa: CASSPPVPGGSSTDTQYF
CDR3nt: TGTGCCAGCAGCCCCCCGGTACCGGGGGGTTCTAGCACAGATACGCAGTATTTT

len: 13
v_gene: TRBV28
j_gene: TRBJ2-7
d_gene: -
abundance: -
CDR3aa: CASSLQRSYEQYF
CDR3nt: TGTGCCAGCAGTTTACAGCGGAGCTACGAGCAGTACTTC

len: 14
v_gene: TRBV5-1
j_gene: TRBJ1-1
d_gene: -
abundance: -
CDR3aa: CASCRGNMNTEAFF
CDR3nt: TGCGCCAGCTGTCGGGGTAACATGAACACTGAAGCTTTCTTT

len: 14
v_gene: TRBV13
j_gene: TRBJ2-7
d_gene: TRBD2
abundance: -
CDR3aa: CASSSSGGTYEQYF
CDR3nt: TGTGCCAGCAGCTCCAGCGGGGGCACCTACGAGCAGTACTTC

len: 14
v_gene: TRBV4-1
j_gene: TRBJ1-3
d_gene: -
abundance: once
CDR3aa: CASSQEQGRNTIYF
CDR3nt: TGCGCCAGCAGCCAAGAGCAGGGCCGAAACACCATATATTTT

len: 14
v_gene: TRBV10-3
j_gene: TRBJ2-5
d_gene: -
abundance: -
CDR3aa: CAISVLGGQETQYF
CDR3nt: TGTGCCATCAGTGTTCTGGGGGGACAAGAGACCCAGTACTTC

len: 15
v_gene: TRBV28
j_gene: TRBJ2-5
d_gene: -
abundance: -
CDR3aa: CASRASGGGQETQYF
CDR3nt: TGTGCCAGCAGAGCCTCGGGGGGCGGGCAAGAGACCCAGTACTTC

len: 13
v_gene: TRBV10-1
j_gene: TRBJ1-1
d_gene: TRBD1
abundance: -
CDR3aa: CASSEDRGTEAFF
CDR3nt: TGCGCCAGCAGTGAGGACAGGGGGACTGAAGCTTTCTTT

len: 13
v_gene: TRBV7-9
j_gene: TRBJ2-7
d_gene: -
abundance: -
CDR3aa: CASSTPGNYEQYF
CDR3nt: TGTGCCAGCAGCACCCCGGGAAACTACGAGCAGTACTTC

len: 15
v_gene: TRBV19
j_gene: TRBJ2-1
d_gene: TRBD2
abundance: -
CDR3aa: CASSISGGGYNEQFF
CDR3nt: TGTGCCAGTAGTATTAGTGGCGGGGGCTACAATGAGCAGTTCTTC

len: 14
v_gene: TRBV6-5
j_gene: TRBJ2-3
d_gene: TRBD1
abundance: -
CDR3aa: CASRYRGLSDTQYF
CDR3nt: TGTGCCAGCAGGTACAGGGGCCTCTCCGATACGCAGTATTTT

len: 15
v_gene: TRBV5-1
j_gene: TRBJ2-1
d_gene: -
abundance: -
CDR3aa: CASSPRGGSYNEQFF
CDR3nt: TGCGCCAGCAGCCCGAGAGGGGGTTCCTACAATGAGCAGTTCTTC

len: 14
v_gene: TRBV19
j_gene: TRBJ1-3
d_gene: -
abundance: -
CDR3aa: CASQPVSSGNTIYF
CDR3nt: TGTGCCAGCCAACCGGTTAGCTCTGGAAACACCATATATTTT

len: 13
v_gene: TRBV7-2
j_gene: TRBJ1-2
d_gene: -
abundance: -
CDR3aa: CASSLRQGTGYTF
CDR3nt: TGTGCCAGCAGCTTACGGCAGGGAACTGGCTACACCTTC

len: 15
v_gene: TRBV10-2
j_gene: TRBJ2-3
d_gene: -
abundance: -
CDR3aa: CASSEYGGNTDTQYF
CDR3nt: TGCGCCAGCAGTGAGTACGGCGGGAACACAGATACGCAGTATTTT

len: 16
v_gene: TRBV19
j_gene: TRBJ1-5
d_gene: -
abundance: -
CDR3aa: CASSPQDSLSNQPQHF
CDR3nt: TGTGCCAGTAGTCCCCAGGACAGTCTGAGCAATCAGCCCCAGCATTTT

len: 16
v_gene: TRBV7-9
j_gene: TRBJ2-1
d_gene: TRBD2
abundance: -
CDR3aa: CASSPRTSGIYNEQFF
CDR3nt: TGTGCCAGCAGCCCCAGGACTAGCGGCATCTACAATGAGCAGTTCTTC

len: 15
v_gene: TRBV27
j_gene: TRBJ1-5
d_gene: -
abundance: -
CDR3aa: CASSPGGYGNQPQHF
CDR3nt: TGTGCCAGCAGCCCCGGGGGATACGGCAATCAGCCCCAGCATTTT

len: 15
v_gene: TRBV28
j_gene: TRBJ2-7
d_gene: TRBD2
abundance: few
CDR3aa: CASSSRGDGAYEQYF
CDR3nt: TGTGCCAGCTCCTCCCGGGGGGACGGCGCCTACGAGCAGTACTTC

len: 13
v_gene: TRBV5-6
j_gene: TRBJ2-7
d_gene: -
abundance: few
CDR3aa: CASSLRGSHEQYF
CDR3nt: TGTGCCAGCAGCTTGCGGGGTTCCCACGAGCAGTACTTC

len: 16
v_gene: TRBV27
j_gene: TRBJ2-2
d_gene: TRBD2
abundance: -
CDR3aa: CASSITSGRYTGELFF
CDR3nt: TGTGCCAGCAGTATAACTAGCGGGAGGTACACCGGGGAGCTGTTTTTT

len: 16
v_gene: TRBV11-2
j_gene: TRBJ2-7
d_gene: -
abundance: -
CDR3aa: CASSTFQGSTRYEQYF
CDR3nt: TGTGCCAGCAGCACCTTCCAGGGCAGCACCCGCTACGAGCAGTACTTC

len: 15
v_gene: TRBV4-1
j_gene: TRBJ2-5
d_gene: TRBD2
abundance: -
CDR3aa: CASSHLTSRSETQYF
CDR3nt: TGCGCCAGCAGCCATTTGACTAGCCGCTCCGAGACCCAGTACTTC

len: 14
v_gene: TRBV29-1
j_gene: TRBJ2-1
d_gene: -
abundance: -
CDR3aa: CSVEPVSSYNEQFF
CDR3nt: TGCAGCGTTGAACCGGTTAGCTCCTACAATGAGCAGTTCTTC

len: 14
v_gene: TRBV6-1
j_gene: TRBJ2-7
d_gene: TRBD1
abundance: -
CDR3aa: CASRIDRVSYEQYF
CDR3nt: TGTGCCAGCAGGATAGACAGGGTTAGTTACGAGCAGTACTTC

len: 16
v_gene: TRBV7-9
j_gene: TRBJ1-1
d_gene: TRBD1
abundance: -
CDR3aa: CASSLEGWTGHTEAFF
CDR3nt: TGTGCCAGCAGCTTAGAGGGTTGGACAGGACACACTGAAGCTTTCTTT

len: 17
v_gene: TRBV5-1
j_gene: TRBJ2-6
d_gene: -
abundance: -
CDR3aa: CASSSEAGEAGANVLTF
CDR3nt: TGCGCCAGCAGCTCGGAGGCAGGGGAAGCGGGGGCCAACGTCCTGACTTTC

len: 11
v_gene: TRBV19
j_gene: TRBJ1-1
d_gene: -
abundance: -
CDR3aa: CASSRGAEAFF
CDR3nt: TGTGCCAGTAGCAGGGGTGCTGAAGCTTTCTTT